This T cell receptor beta chain was sequenced for a study of shared clonotypes between healthy human individuals. Study observations and caveats: Shared across four donors were around 4.7% of the naive CD4 clonotypes. Clonotypes shared by all four donors outscored non-shared clonotypes in generation probability.

Per the germline V gene, CDR1 is MDHEN and CDR2 is SYDVKM. V shed 2 bases and J shed 5 bases, with 21 bases lying between them. This CDR3 spans 17 amino acids. Caucasian adults living in Nashville, Tennessee, provided all samples. Note on this clone: The antigen is undetermined.

As processed by the authors: Junction-only sequences without quality scores came from ImmunoSEQ, so filtering differed. Method: immunoSEQ multiplex PCR; TCRdb's copy keeps in-frame clones and lacks some. The V and J calls and clone size are taken from that table; D and trimming were inferred from the DNA. Found here are 2,500,000 or so clones, around 92% of them singletons; the top ten hold approximately 0.39%. Source material: naive CD4+ T cells from PBMCs. Subset indicated: CD45RA+ positively selected. V and J are TRBV28 and TRBJ1-2; tentatively, D is TRBD1 (6 bases). This receptor was identified in a man in his late teens or twenties in good health. Some clones in this sample may be carry-over from other donors' samples. CDR3 sequence (DNA): TGTGCCAGCAGTTTAGGGGGGACACCCTCGGGGCGGTATGGCTACACCTTC. Encoded protein: CASSLGGTPSGRYGYTF.